These 4 T cell receptor beta chains originate from one sample sequenced in a study of T cell responses to AZD1222 COVID-19 vaccine. The data were produced by immunoSEQ multiplex PCR, yet TCRdb's version contains in-frame clones alone and is incomplete. The table shows tens of thousands of clones, with roughly 90% occurring only once. Sequences were derived from peripheral blood, sampled on day 0 of AZD1222 vaccination. These receptors were obtained from an adult in good health.

The chain combines TRBV19 with TRBJ1-6; D might be TRBD1 (6 bases). CDR1 is LNHDA and CDR2 is SQIVND in the germline V gene (reference sequence). CDR3 length: 15 residues. V was pared by 5 bases and J by 12 bases, with 20 bases between. This CDR3 is CASSGGRSQSKPLHF. The CDR3 DNA reads as TGTGCCAGTAGTGGGGGGCGGTCACAATCGAAACCCCTCCACTTT.

V usage is TRBV18 and J usage is TRBJ1-2; D ambiguous. Germline CDR1 is KGHSH and CDR2 is LQKENI. There are 12 residues in the CDR3. V lost 2 bases to trimming and J lost 7 bases, with 8 bases between them. In DNA form, the CDR3 reads TGTGCCAGCTCACCAGATGGCGGTGGCTACACCTTC. Translated: CASSPDGGGYTF.

V usage is TRBV6-2 or TRBV6-3 and J usage is TRBJ2-7; 9 bases map to TRBD1. Germline trimming cut 5 bases from V and 2 bases from J; bases unmatched to any gene: 10. The CDR3 covers 16 residues. Germline CDR1 is MNHEY and CDR2 is SVGEGT. CDR3 coding DNA: TGTGCCAGCAGTGACACAGGGGGCAGGATCACCTACGAGCAGTACTTC. It is translated as CASSDTGGRITYEQYF.

V usage is TRBV28 and J usage is TRBJ2-6, with unresolved D. Germline loops: CDR1 MDHEN, CDR2 SYDVKM. The CDR3 sequence is 16 residues long. V lost 5 bases to trimming and J lost 0 bases, with 11 bases between them. Here the CDR3 reads CASSRVSGSGANVLTF. In nucleotides, the CDR3 is TGTGCCAGCAGTCGAGTTTCTGGCTCTGGGGCCAACGTCCTGACTTTC.